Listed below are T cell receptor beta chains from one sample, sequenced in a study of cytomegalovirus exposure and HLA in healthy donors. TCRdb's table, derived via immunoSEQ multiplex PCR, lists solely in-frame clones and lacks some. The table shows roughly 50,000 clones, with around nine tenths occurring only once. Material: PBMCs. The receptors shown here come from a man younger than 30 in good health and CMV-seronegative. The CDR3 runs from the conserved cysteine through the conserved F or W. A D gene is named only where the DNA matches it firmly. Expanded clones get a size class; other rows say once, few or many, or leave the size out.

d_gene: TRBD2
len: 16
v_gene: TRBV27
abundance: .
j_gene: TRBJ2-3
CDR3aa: CASSSVAGGSPRTQYF
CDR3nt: TGTGCCAGCAGTTCCGTAGCGGGAGGCTCCCCCCGAACGCAGTATTTT

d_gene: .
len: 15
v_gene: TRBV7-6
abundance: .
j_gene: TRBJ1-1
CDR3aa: CASSLAAGLYTEAFF
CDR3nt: TGTGCCAGCAGCTTAGCGGCAGGGTTGTACACTGAAGCTTTCTTT

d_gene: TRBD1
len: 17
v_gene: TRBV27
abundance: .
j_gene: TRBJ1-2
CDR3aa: CASSLSYVRGQHYGYTF
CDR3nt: TGTGCCAGCAGTTTATCTTATGTTCGGGGACAGCACTATGGCTACACCTTC

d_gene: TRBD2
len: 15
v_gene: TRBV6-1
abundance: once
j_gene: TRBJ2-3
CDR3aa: CASSGSGMSTDTQYF
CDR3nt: TGTGCCAGCAGTGGTAGCGGGATGAGCACAGATACGCAGTATTTT

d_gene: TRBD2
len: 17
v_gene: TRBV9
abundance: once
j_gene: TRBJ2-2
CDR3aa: CASSARGTSGNTGELFF
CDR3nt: TGTGCCAGCAGCGCCCGAGGGACTAGCGGTAACACCGGGGAGCTGTTTTTT

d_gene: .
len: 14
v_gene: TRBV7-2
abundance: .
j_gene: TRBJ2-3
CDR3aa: CASSQFGATDTQYF
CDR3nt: TGTGCCAGCAGCCAATTTGGAGCCACAGATACGCAGTATTTT

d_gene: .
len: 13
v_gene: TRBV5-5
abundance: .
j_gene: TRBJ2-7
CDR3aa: CASSPGTTYEQYF
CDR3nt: TGTGCCAGCAGCCCGGGGACAACCTACGAGCAGTACTTC

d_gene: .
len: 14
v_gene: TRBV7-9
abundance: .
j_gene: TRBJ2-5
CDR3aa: CASSDSQGFETQYF
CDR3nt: TGTGCCAGCAGCGACTCCCAGGGTTTTGAGACCCAGTACTTC

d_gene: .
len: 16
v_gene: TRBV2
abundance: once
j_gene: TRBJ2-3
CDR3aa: CASSEASRPSTDTQYF
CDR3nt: TGTGCCAGCAGTGAAGCGAGTCGTCCTAGCACAGATACGCAGTATTTT

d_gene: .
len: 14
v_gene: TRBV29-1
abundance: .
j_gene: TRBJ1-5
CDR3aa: CSVANGGGNQPQHF
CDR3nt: TGCAGCGTTGCTAATGGGGGGGGCAATCAGCCCCAGCATTTT

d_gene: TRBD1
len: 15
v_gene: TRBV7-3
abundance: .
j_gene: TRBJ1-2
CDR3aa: CASSREAGGSSGYTF
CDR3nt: TGTGCCAGCAGCCGGGAAGCAGGGGGATCTTCTGGCTACACCTTC

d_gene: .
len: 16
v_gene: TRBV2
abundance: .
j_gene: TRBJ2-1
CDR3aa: CASEVGARYSYNEQFF
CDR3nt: TGTGCCAGCGAGGTAGGAGCCCGGTACTCCTACAATGAGCAGTTCTTC

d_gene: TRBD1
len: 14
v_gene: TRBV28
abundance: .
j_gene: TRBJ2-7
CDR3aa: CASSGTGPVYEQYF
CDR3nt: TGTGCCAGCAGTGGGACAGGCCCAGTATACGAGCAGTACTTC

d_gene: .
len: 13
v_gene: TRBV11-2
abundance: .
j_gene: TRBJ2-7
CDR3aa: CASSLDVGDEQYF
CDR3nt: TGTGCCAGCAGCTTGGATGTAGGGGACGAGCAGTACTTC

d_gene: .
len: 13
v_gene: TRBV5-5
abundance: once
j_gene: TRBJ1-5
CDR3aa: CASSLVGDQPQHF
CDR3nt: TGTGCCAGCAGCTTGGTAGGGGATCAGCCCCAGCATTTT

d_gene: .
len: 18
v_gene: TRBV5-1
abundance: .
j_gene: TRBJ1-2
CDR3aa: CASSLEGFVRDNESGYTF
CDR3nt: TGCGCCAGCAGCTTGGAAGGGTTTGTCAGGGATAACGAAAGTGGCTACACCTTC

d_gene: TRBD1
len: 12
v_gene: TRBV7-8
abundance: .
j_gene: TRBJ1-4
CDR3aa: CASSADRGKLFF
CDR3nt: TGTGCCAGCAGCGCGGACAGGGGAAAACTGTTTTTT

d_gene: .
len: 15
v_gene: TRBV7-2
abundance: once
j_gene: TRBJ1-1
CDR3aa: CASSFLPGKNTEAFF
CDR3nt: TGTGCCAGCAGCTTTTTGCCAGGTAAAAACACTGAAGCTTTCTTT

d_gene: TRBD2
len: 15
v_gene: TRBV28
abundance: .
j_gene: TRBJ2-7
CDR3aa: CASSLQLAGTYEQYF
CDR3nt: TGTGCCAGCAGTTTACAGCTAGCGGGAACCTACGAGCAGTACTTC

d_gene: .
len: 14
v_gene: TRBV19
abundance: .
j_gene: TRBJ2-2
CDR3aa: CASKVQVNTGELFF
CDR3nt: TGTGCCAGTAAAGTACAGGTGAACACCGGGGAGCTGTTTTTT

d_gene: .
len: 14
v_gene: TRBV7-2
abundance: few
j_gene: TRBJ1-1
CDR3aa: CASSFRGGNTEAFF
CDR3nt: TGTGCCAGCAGTTTTAGGGGGGGTAACACTGAAGCTTTCTTT

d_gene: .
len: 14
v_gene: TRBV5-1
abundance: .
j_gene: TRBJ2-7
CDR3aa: CASSLIGVTYEQYF
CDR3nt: TGCGCCAGCAGCTTGATAGGGGTGACCTACGAGCAGTACTTC

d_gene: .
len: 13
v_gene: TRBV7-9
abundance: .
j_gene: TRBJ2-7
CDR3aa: CASSPSISYEQYF
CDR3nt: TGTGCCAGCAGCCCTAGTATCTCCTACGAGCAGTACTTC

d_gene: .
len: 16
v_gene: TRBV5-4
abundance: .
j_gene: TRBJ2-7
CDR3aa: CASSLGGQGSLAGQYF
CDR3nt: TGTGCCAGCAGCTTGGGGGGGCAGGGATCATTGGCCGGGCAGTACTTC

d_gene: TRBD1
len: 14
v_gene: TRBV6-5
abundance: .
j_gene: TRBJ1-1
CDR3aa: CASSRDSMNTEAFF
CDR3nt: TGTGCCAGCAGTAGGGACAGCATGAACACTGAAGCTTTCTTT

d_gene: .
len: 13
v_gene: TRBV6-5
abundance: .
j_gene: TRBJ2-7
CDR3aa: CASGRGANYEQYF
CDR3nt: TGTGCCAGCGGGAGGGGGGCGAACTACGAGCAGTACTTC

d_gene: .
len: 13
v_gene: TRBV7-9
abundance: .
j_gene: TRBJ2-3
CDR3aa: CASSLGRLDTQYF
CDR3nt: TGTGCCAGCAGCTTAGGCAGGCTGGATACGCAGTATTTT

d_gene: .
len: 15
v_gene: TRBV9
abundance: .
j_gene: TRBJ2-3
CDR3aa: CASSVVGESTDTQYF
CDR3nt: TGTGCCAGCAGCGTAGTGGGAGAAAGCACAGATACGCAGTATTTT

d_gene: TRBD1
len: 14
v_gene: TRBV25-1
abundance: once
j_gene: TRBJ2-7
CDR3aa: CASRGDRAPYEQYF
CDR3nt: TGTGCCAGCAGGGGGGACAGGGCCCCCTACGAGCAGTACTTC

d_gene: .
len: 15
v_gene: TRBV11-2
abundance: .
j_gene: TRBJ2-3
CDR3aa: CASSDSGSPINTQYF
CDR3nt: TGTGCCAGCAGCGATTCGGGATCACCAATAAATACGCAGTATTTT

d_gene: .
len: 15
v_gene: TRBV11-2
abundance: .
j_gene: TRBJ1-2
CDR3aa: CASSLDLRTEYGYTF
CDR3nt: TGTGCCAGCAGCTTAGATCTGAGGACAGAATATGGCTACACCTTC

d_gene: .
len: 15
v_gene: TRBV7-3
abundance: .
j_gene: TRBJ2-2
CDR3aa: CASSSQQVDAGELFF
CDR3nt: TGTGCCAGCAGCTCGCAACAGGTGGATGCCGGGGAGCTGTTTTTT

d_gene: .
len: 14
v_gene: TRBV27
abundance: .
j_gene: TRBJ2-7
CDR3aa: CASSLGAGAYEQYF
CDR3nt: TGTGCCAGCAGTTTAGGAGCCGGGGCCTACGAGCAGTACTTC

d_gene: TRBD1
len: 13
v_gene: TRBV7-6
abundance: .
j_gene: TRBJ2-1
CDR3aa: CASSYGTENEQFF
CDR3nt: TGTGCCAGCAGCTACGGGACAGAAAATGAGCAGTTCTTC

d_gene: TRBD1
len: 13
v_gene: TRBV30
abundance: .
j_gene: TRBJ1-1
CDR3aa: CAWRDRANTEAFF
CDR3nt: TGTGCCTGGCGGGACAGGGCGAACACTGAAGCTTTCTTT

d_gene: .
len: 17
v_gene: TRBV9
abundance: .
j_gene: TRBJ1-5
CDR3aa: CASSVGVLGGAEQPQHF
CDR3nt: TGTGCCAGCAGCGTAGGAGTTCTGGGGGGTGCTGAACAGCCCCAGCATTTT

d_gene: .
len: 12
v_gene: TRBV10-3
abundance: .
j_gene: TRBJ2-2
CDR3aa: CAISESSGELFF
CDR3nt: TGTGCCATCAGTGAGTCGAGCGGGGAGCTGTTTTTT

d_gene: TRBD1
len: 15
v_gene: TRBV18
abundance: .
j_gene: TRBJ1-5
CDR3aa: CASSDQGASNQPQHF
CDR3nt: TGTGCCAGCTCAGATCAGGGGGCAAGTAATCAGCCCCAGCATTTT

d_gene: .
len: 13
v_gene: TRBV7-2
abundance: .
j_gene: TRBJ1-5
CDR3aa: CASSFGGNQPQHF
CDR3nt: TGTGCCAGCAGCTTCGGTGGCAATCAGCCCCAGCATTTT

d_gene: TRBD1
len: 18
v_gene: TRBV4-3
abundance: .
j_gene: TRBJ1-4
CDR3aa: CASSQDSLRTGGSEKLFF
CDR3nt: TGCGCCAGCAGCCAAGATAGTTTGCGGACAGGGGGCAGCGAAAAACTGTTTTTT

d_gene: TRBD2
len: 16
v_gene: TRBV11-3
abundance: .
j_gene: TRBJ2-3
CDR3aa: CASSLGLAGSADTQYF
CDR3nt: TGTGCCAGCAGCTTAGGACTAGCGGGAAGCGCAGATACGCAGTATTTT

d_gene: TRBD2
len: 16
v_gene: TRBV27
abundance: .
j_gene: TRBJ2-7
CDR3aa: CASSLSSLAARYEQYF
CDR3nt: TGTGCCAGCAGTTTATCATCGCTAGCGGCACGCTACGAGCAGTACTTC

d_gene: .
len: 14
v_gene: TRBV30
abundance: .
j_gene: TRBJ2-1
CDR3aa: CAWSALDQYNEQFF
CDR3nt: TGTGCCTGGAGTGCCCTAGACCAGTACAATGAGCAGTTCTTC

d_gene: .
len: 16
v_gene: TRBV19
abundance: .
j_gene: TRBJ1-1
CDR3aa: CASSKHPYDGNTEAFF
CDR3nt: TGTGCCAGTAGTAAGCACCCTTACGATGGGAACACTGAAGCTTTCTTT

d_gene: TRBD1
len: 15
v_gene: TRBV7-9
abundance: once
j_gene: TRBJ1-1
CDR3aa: CASSPGQDWSTEAFF
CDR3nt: TGTGCCAGCAGCCCGGGACAGGATTGGTCCACTGAAGCTTTCTTT

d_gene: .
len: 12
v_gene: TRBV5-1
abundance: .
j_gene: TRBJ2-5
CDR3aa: CASSLVETRKYF
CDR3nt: TGCGCCAGCAGCTTGGTGGAGACCCGCAAGTACTTC

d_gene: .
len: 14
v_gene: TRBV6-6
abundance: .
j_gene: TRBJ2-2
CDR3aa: CATVSPSRVGELFF
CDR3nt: TGTGCCACAGTTTCTCCTTCCCGGGTCGGGGAGCTGTTTTTT

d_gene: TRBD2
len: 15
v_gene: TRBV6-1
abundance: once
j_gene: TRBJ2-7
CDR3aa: CASSEGLAGVYEQYF
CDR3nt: TGTGCCAGCAGTGAGGGACTAGCGGGTGTCTACGAGCAGTACTTC

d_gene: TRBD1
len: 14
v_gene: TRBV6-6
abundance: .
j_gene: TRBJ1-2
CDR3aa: CASSLDRGDYGYTF
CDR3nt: TGTGCCAGCAGTTTGGACAGGGGGGACTATGGCTACACCTTC

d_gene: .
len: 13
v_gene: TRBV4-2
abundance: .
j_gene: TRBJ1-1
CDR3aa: CASSQNVLSEAFF
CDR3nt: TGTGCCAGCAGCCAAAATGTGTTATCTGAAGCTTTCTTT

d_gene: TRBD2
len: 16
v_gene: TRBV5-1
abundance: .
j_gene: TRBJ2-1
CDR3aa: CASSSLLAGEGNEQFF
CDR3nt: TGCGCCAGCAGCTCTTTACTAGCGGGAGAGGGCAATGAGCAGTTCTTC

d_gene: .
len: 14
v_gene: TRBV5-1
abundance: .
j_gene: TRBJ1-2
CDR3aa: CASRAASSDYGYTF
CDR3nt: TGCGCCAGCAGAGCGGCGTCTTCAGACTATGGCTACACCTTC

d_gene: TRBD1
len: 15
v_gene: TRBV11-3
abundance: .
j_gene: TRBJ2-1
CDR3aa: CASSLVQGVKNEQFF
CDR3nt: TGTGCCAGCAGCTTAGTGCAGGGGGTGAAGAATGAGCAGTTCTTC

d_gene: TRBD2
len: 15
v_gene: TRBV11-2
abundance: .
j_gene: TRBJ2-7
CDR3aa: CASSLAGLVSHEQYF
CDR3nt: TGTGCCAGCAGTTTAGCGGGGTTGGTAAGCCACGAGCAGTACTTC

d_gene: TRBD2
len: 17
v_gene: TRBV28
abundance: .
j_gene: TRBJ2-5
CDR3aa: CASSSRTSGSTLETQYF
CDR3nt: TGTGCCAGCAGTTCCAGGACTAGCGGGAGTACTTTAGAGACCCAGTACTTC